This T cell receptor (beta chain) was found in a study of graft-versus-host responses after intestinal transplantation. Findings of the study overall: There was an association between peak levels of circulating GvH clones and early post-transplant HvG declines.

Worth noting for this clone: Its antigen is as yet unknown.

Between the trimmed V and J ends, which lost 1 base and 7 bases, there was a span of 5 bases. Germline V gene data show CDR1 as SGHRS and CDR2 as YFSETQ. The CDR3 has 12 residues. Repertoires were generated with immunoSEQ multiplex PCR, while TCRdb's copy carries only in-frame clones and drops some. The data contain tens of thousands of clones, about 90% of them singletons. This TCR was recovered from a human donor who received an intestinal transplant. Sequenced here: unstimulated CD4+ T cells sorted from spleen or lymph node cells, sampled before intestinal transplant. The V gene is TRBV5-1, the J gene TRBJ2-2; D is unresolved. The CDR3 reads CASSLSGGELFF. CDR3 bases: TGCGCCAGCAGCTTGTCGGGCGGGGAGCTGTTTTTT.